This section outlines one T cell receptor beta chain sequence together with its context. Looked up from germline, CDR1 is SGHVS and CDR2 is FNYEAQ. The length of the CDR3 is 14 residues. Trimming pared 2 bases from V and 2 bases from J, leaving 9 bases between. These data belong to a study of PD-L1 blockade in urothelial cancer. About the research overall: Blood samples had a median of roughly 140,000 T cells.

Sample time point: peripheral blood 6 weeks after treatment start. Anywhere from 1 to 8 samples came from each patient, spanning pretreatment and on-treatment. Every PCR received spiked-in synthetic TCR analog templates. Libraries were prepared by immunoSEQ multiplex PCR; TCRdb keeps only in-frame clonotypes and omits some of them. The table shows tens of thousands of clones, with under 90% occurring only once. The chain joins TRBV7-6 to TRBJ2-5; D gene uncertain. The source is a man between 65 and 85 years old with urothelial cancer. The sequenced sample was PBMCs, obtained around atezolizumab (anti-PD-L1) treatment. DNA for the CDR3: TGTGCCAGCAGCTTAAGGAGCAAACAAGAGACCCAGTACTTC. Translated, it gives CASSLRSKQETQYF.